This record concerns one T cell receptor beta chain sequence. This may be a read error: a much more frequent sequence differs by one nucleotide. This record belongs to a study of Graves' ophthalmopathy and Graves' hyperthyroidism. The V and J ends lost 1 base and 3 bases respectively, with 13 bases between them. The CDR3 covers 15 residues. Germline loops: CDR1 SGHDN, CDR2 FVKESK. Amplification from RNA transcripts yielded the TCR beta CDR3 regions. First-round RT-PCR employed HTBI primers, with a second-round multiplex PCR after it. In TCRdb, the multiplex PCR reads were re-called with MiXCR into one record per CDR3 protein. Among a few hundred thousand distinct CDR3 sequences listed, about a sixth were seen once.

The receptor comes from an adult woman with stable Graves' hyperthyroidism. Sequencing was done on a sample of peripheral blood. The V gene is TRBV14, the J gene TRBJ2-7, with D possibly being TRBD1 (6 bases). The CDR3 region is CASSQVPGQYYEQYF. The CDR3 coding sequence is TGTGCCAGCAGCCAAGTTCCGGGACAATACTACGAGCAGTACTTC.